The T cell receptor (beta chain) described here comes from a study of identical twins. Unique molecular identifiers were in the cDNA, with template-switch universal primer binding. TCRdb redid the calling of the 5' RACE reads with MiXCR, one entry per CDR3 protein. The top ten clones hold over 0.25% of a sample with 1.5 million to 2 million distinct CDR3 sequences, more than 30% of them seen once. This clonotype was recorded a few times. The germline V gene has CDR1 MDHEN and CDR2 SYDVKM. V shed 6 bases and J 7 bases; nucleotides not matched to a gene: 7. This CDR3 comprises 14 residues. The receptor was derived from a newborn girl in good health. The chain carries TRBV28 and TRBJ1-4; 8 positions match TRBD1. Source material: cord blood. The CDR3 DNA reads TGTGCCAGCAGAAAGGACAGGGAAGTTGAAAAACTGTTTTTT. This codes for CASRKDREVEKLFF.